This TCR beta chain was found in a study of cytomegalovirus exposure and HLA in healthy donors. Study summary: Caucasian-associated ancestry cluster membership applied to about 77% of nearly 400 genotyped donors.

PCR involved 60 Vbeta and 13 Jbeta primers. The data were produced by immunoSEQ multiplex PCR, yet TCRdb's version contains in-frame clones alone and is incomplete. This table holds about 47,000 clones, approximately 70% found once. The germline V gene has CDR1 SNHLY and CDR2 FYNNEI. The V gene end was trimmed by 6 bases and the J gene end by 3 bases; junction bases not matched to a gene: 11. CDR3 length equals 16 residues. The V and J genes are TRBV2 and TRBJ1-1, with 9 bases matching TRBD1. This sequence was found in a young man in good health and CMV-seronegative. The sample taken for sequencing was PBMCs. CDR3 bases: TGTGCCAGCAGGAGGGGGACAGGGACGTGGGACACTGAAGCTTTCTTT. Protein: CASRRGTGTWDTEAFF.